The 5 T cell receptor beta chains given below trace back to one sample, sequenced in a study of post-analysis software for immune sequencing data. General study findings and limits: In patients, TRBV5-6, TRBV5-1 and TRBV20-1 belonged to roughly 5 TRBV segments found more frequently than in controls.

Sequencing libraries made from TCR beta cDNA carried unique molecular identifiers. TCRdb used MiXCR to reprocess the PCR reads, holding one entry per CDR3 protein. The sample lists approximately 250,000 distinct CDR3 sequences; 30% to 45% were seen once. Their target antigens are unknown. The specimen was blood. These receptors were collected from a girl between 10 and 17 years old with multiple sclerosis.

This clonotype showed up just a few times. V is TRBV5-1 and J is TRBJ2-1; 9 nucleotides agree with TRBD1. V was pared by 2 bases and J by 6 bases, with 6 bases of the junction left unmatched. Per germline, CDR1 SGHRS and CDR2 YFSETQ. The CDR3 has 15 amino acids. The CDR3 nucleotides are TGCGCCAGCAGCTTAGGGACAGGGAGCCTCAATGAGCAGTTCTTC. Its translation: CASSLGTGSLNEQFF.

This chain uses TRBV6-6 with TRBJ1-1, with D hard to call. V shed 0 bases and J shed 6 bases, with 17 bases lying between them. Germline lookup yields CDR1 MNHNY and CDR2 SVGAGI (reference sequence). The length of the CDR3 is 16 residues. CDR3 residues: CASSYSTFPQEAEAFF. Written as DNA, the CDR3 is TGTGCCAGCAGTTACTCGACATTCCCCCAGGAGGCTGAAGCTTTCTTT.

This clonotype was picked up a small number of times. The chain couples TRBV5-4 to TRBJ2-2, with TRBD1 matching 9 bases. V was pared by 4 bases and J by 1 base, with 5 bases of the junction left unmatched. The CDR3 is made up of 16 amino acids. CDR1 is SGHNT, CDR2 YYREEE, per germline (reference sequence). This CDR3 reads CASSPKGQGNTGELFF. The CDR3 bases are TGTGCCAGCAGCCCGAAGGGACAGGGGAACACCGGGGAGCTGTTTTTT.

This clonotype was seen ten or more times. The gene calls are TRBV11-2 and TRBJ1-2, with unresolved D. Trimming pared 4 bases from V and 0 bases from J, leaving 15 bases between. From germline, CDR1 is SGHAT and CDR2 FQNNGV. The CDR3 is made up of 16 amino acids. CDR3 DNA: TGTGCCAGCAGCTCCAGCGTAGTTGTCCCTAACTATGGCTACACCTTC. Amino acid sequence: CASSSSVVVPNYGYTF.

This clonotype was seen a handful of times. The gene calls are TRBV4-3 and TRBJ1-2, with TRBD1 matching over 9 bases. The CDR3 loop spans 17 amino acids. CDR1 LGHNA and CDR2 YSLEER come from the germline V gene. V lost 0 bases and J lost 6; bases outside the gene matches: 11. The CDR3 sequence: CASSQDRIGQGKDGYTF. The CDR3, as DNA: TGCGCCAGCAGCCAAGATAGAATAGGACAGGGGAAGGATGGCTACACCTTC.